A selection of T cell receptor beta chains follows, all from one sample in a study of technical replicates of blood from several donors. Libraries were prepared by immunoSEQ multiplex PCR; TCRdb keeps only in-frame clonotypes and omits some of them. The sample consists of about 75,000 clones, approximately 96% of them appearing once. The specimen was T cells isolated from PBMCs. Receptor source: a human donor in good health. The conserved cysteine and the conserved F or W are not part of the CDR3 here.

v_call cdr3_aa
TRBV6-1 ASSQGQPEQF
TRBV7-2 ASSLGQGSYNEQF
TRBV12-5 ASSRGMATQY
TRBV6-1 ASTQGGAGNQPQH
TRBV5-1 ASSPRRQGPYEQY
TRBV14 ASSQDINHIYRGTNQPQH
TRBV7-2 ASSLGTSSDTQY
TRBV4-3 ASSQDLLGQVDTQY
TRBV7-3 ASRLAGDMDEQF
TRBV27 ASSLYGTGRLFQPQH
TRBV9 ASSVGHRASYGYT
TRBV27 ASSSRYAGELF
TRBV9 ASSAGGGSGNTEAF
TRBV4-3 ASSEVLGEAYNEQF
TRBV4-1 ASSQREWTGELF
TRBV11-3 ASSTLSSYNEQF